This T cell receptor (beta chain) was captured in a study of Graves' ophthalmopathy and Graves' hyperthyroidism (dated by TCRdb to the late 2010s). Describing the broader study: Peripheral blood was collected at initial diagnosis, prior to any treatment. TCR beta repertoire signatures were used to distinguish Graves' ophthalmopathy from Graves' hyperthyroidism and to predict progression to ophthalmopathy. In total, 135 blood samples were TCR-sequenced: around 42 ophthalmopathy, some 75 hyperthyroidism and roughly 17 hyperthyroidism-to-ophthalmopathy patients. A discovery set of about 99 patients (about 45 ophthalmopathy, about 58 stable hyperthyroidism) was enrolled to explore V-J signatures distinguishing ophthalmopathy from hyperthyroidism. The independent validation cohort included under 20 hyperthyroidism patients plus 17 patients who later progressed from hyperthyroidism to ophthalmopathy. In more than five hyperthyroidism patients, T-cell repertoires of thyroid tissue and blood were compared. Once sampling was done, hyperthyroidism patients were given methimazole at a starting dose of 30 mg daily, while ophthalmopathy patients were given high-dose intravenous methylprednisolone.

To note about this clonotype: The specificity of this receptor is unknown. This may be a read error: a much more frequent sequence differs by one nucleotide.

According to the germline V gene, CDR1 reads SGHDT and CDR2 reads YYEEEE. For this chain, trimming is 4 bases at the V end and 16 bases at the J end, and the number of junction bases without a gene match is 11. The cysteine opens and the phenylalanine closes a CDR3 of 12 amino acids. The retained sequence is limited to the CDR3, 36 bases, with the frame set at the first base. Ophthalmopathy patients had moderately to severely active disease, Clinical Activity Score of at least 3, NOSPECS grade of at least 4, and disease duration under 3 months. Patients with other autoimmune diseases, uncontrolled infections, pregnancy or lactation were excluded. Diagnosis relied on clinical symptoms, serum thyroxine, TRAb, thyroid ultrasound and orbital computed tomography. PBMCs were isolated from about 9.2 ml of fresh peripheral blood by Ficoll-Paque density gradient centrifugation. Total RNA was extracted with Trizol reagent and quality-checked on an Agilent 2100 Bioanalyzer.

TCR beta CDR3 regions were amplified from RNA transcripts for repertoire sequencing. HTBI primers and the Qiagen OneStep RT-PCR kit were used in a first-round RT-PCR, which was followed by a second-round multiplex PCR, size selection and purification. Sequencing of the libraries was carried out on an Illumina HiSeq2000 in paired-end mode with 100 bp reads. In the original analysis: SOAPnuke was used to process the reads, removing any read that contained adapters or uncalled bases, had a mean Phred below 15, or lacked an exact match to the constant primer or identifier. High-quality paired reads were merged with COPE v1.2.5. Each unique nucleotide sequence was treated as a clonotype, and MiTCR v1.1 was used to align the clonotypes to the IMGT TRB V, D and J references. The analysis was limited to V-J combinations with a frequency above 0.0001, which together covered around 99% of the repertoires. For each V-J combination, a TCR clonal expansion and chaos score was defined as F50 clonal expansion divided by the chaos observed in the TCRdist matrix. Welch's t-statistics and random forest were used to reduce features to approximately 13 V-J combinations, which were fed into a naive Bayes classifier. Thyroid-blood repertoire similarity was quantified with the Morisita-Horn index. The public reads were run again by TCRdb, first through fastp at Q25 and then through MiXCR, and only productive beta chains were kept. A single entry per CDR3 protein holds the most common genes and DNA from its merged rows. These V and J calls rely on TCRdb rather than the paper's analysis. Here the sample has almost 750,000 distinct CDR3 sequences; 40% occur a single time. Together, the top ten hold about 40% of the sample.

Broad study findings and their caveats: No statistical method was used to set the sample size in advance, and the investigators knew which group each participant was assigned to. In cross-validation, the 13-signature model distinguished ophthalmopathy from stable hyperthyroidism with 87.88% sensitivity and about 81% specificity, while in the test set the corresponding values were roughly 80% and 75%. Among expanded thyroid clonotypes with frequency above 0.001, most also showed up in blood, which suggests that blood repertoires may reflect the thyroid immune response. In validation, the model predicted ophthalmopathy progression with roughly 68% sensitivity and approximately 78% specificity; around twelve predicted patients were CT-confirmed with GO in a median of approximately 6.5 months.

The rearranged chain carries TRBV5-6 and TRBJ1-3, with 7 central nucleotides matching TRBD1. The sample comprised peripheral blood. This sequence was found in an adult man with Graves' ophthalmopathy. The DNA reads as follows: TGTGCCAGCAGCCCCAGACAGGGTTTAATCTATTTT. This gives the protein CASSPRQGLIYF.